These 15 T cell receptor beta chains came from one sample sequenced in a study of T cell responses to AZD1222 COVID-19 vaccine (dated by TCRdb to about 2021). Library preparation was by the immunoSEQ multiplex PCR assay. In TCRdb, the immuneACCESS table is reduced to in-frame sequences with V and J assigned. These tables do not hold every clone; where another copy was compared, an unresolved V gene accounts for under half, and the others remain unexplained. Here the sample has over 60,000 clones; approximately 80% occur a single time. The ten largest clonotypes hold around 15% of the sample. The time point label, as the study defines it: about 28 days (+/-7) after the second vaccine dose. Sequences were derived from peripheral blood, sampled 28 days after the second AZD1222 dose. Receptors were obtained from an adult who received the AZD1222 COVID-19 vaccine.

This clone was recorded a few times. CDR3 coding DNA: TGTGCCAGCAGTGAGGAGGGGGATCAGCCCCAGCATTTT. It specifies CASSEEGDQPQHF. The chain joins TRBV2 to TRBJ1-5; perhaps TRBD1 as D (6 bases). Germline assignment: CDR1 SNHLY and CDR2 FYNNEI. Between the trimmed V and J ends, which lost 3 bases and 5 bases, there was a span of 8 bases. This CDR3 is 13 amino acids long.

The chain combines TRBV19 with TRBJ1-3; no clear D. The CDR3 is 15 amino acids. Germline-derived CDR1 and CDR2 are LNHDA and SQIVND (reference sequence). V was shortened by 4 bases and J by 0 bases, with 10 bases between the two germline ends. In DNA form, the CDR3 reads TGTGCCAGTAGTACCCAGGACGTCTCTGGAAACACCATATATTTT. It translates to CASSTQDVSGNTIYF.

The chain uses TRBV7-9 and TRBJ1-2; D ambiguous. This CDR3 is built from 16 residues. Germline loops: CDR1 SEHNR, CDR2 FQNEAQ (reference sequence). V was cut by 2 bases and J by 4 bases, with 17 bases left in between. CDR3 DNA: TGTGCCAGCAGCTTAACCGTATTTCGAATGGGCTATGGCTACACCTTC. Translated, it gives CASSLTVFRMGYGYTF. The full variable domain, its missing parts supplied by reference TRBV7-9 and TRBJ1-2, is DTGVSQNPRHKITKRGQNVTFRCDPISEHNRLYWYRQTLGQGPEFLTYFQNEAQLEKSRLLSDRFSAERPKGSFSTLEIQRTEQGDSAMYLCASSLTVFRMGYGYTFGSGTRLTVV.

This clone was seen only once. In DNA, the CDR3 is TGTGCCTGGAGTACCCTCCAGGCACCTCTCTATGGCTACACCTTC. Its protein product is CAWSTLQAPLYGYTF. The V call is TRBV30, the J call TRBJ1-2, with D unresolved. Germline assignment: CDR1 GTSNPN and CDR2 SVGIG (reference sequence). CDR3 length: 15 residues. Trimming removed 2 bases from V and 4 bases from J, with 17 bases in between.

This rearrangement joins TRBV6-6 to TRBJ2-7, with D perhaps TRBD1 (6 bases). CDR1 and CDR2 from the germline V gene are MNHNY and SVGAGI (reference sequence). The length of the CDR3 is 13 residues. V lost 6 bases, J lost 0 bases, and 9 bases lay in between. The CDR3 DNA sequence: TGTGCCAGCAGGGACAGCAGCTCCTACGAGCAGTACTTC. Encoded protein: CASRDSSSYEQYF.

The chain couples TRBV5-5 to TRBJ1-3; no clear D. The CDR3 sequence is 14 residues long. V lost 0 bases and J lost 0, with 4 bases in between. CDR1 and CDR2 from the germline V gene are SGHKS and YYEKEE (reference sequence). For the CDR3, the DNA is TGTGCCAGCAGCTTGGGCAGCTCTGGAAACACCATATATTTT. Protein sequence: CASSLGSSGNTIYF.

This clone appeared a few times. The chain combines TRBV7-9 with TRBJ1-3; D might be TRBD1 (5 bases). Trimming left V 3 bases short and J 4 bases short, with 10 bases between. CDR3 length: 14 residues. Germline V gives CDR1 SEHNR, CDR2 FQNEAQ (reference sequence). The CDR3 coding sequence is TGTGCCAGCAGCTTGCAGGGATCAGGAAACACCATATATTTT. This encodes CASSLQGSGNTIYF.

V gene TRBV15 combines with J gene TRBJ2-1; D is perhaps TRBD2 (6 bases). The germline V gene has CDR1 LNHNV and CDR2 YYDKDF (reference sequence). The length of the CDR3 is 14 residues. Trimming left V 6 bases short and J 0 bases short, with 9 bases between. Here the CDR3 reads CATRGGDSYNEQFF. The CDR3 DNA sequence: TGTGCCACCAGGGGAGGTGACTCCTACAATGAGCAGTTCTTC.

CDR3 DNA sequence: TGTGCCTGGAGTGTCGAGAGGGGCACAGATACGCAGTATTTT. Its translation is CAWSVERGTDTQYF. This chain connects TRBV30 to TRBJ2-3, with D perhaps matching TRBD2 (5 bases). V was shortened by 0 bases and J by 1 base, with 8 bases between the two germline ends. The CDR3 covers 14 residues. Germline-derived CDR1 and CDR2 are GTSNPN and SVGIG (reference sequence).

This rearrangement joins TRBV5-5 to TRBJ1-4, with 7 bases identical to TRBD1. CDR3 size: 14 residues. Losses at the gene ends were 0 bases for V and 7 bases for J; bases not matched to a gene: 3. Germline V gene lookup returns CDR1 SGHKS and CDR2 YYEKEE (reference sequence). CDR3 loop: CASSLDRGGEKLFF. CDR3 coding DNA: TGTGCCAGCAGCTTGGACAGGGGAGGTGAAAAACTGTTTTTT.

The chain recombines TRBV20-1 with TRBJ2-7; TRBD2 aligns across 8 bases. V lost 3 bases, J lost 7 bases, and 14 bases stayed unmatched. Germline values: CDR1 DFQATT, CDR2 SNEGSKA (reference sequence). The CDR3 runs 15 residues. This CDR3 is CSASLAGGPTLEQYF. In DNA form, the CDR3 reads TGCAGTGCTAGTTTGGCGGGGGGCCCTACCTTGGAGCAGTACTTC.

This rearrangement joins TRBV28 to TRBJ1-6, with 9 bases that match TRBD1. The V and J ends lost 6 bases and 9 bases, in that order; junction bases with no gene match: 6. Germline lookup yields CDR1 MDHEN and CDR2 SYDVKM. The CDR3 has 14 amino acids. The CDR3 DNA sequence: TGTGCCAGCAGCGAGGGGACAGGGCTTTCACCCCTCCACTTT. Amino acid sequence: CASSEGTGLSPLHF.

V gene TRBV3-1 (or the pseudogene TRBV3-2) combines with J gene TRBJ2-2, with TRBD2 identical over 7 bases. Germline V gene data show CDR1 as LGHDT and CDR2 as YNNKEL (reference sequence). The V gene end was trimmed by 1 base and the J gene end by 6 bases; junction bases not matched to a gene: 8. This CDR3 contains 16 residues. CDR3 coding DNA: TGTGCCAGCAGCCAAGTTTCAGGGAGGGGAGCCGGGGAGCTGTTTTTT. It translates to CASSQVSGRGAGELFF.

This chain joins TRBV28 and TRBJ1-4; the D gene is possibly TRBD1 (5 bases). Germline CDR1 and CDR2: MDHEN and SYDVKM. V was clipped by 4 bases and J by 4 bases, with 10 bases between them. The CDR3 is 14 residues long. CDR3: CASSWGRGNEKLFF. CDR3 nucleotide sequence: TGTGCCAGCAGTTGGGGAAGGGGTAATGAAAAACTGTTTTTT.

The chain is built from TRBV30 and TRBJ1-3, with unresolved D. V was shortened by 0 bases and J by 4 bases, with 7 bases between the two germline ends. The V gene's germline CDR1 is GTSNPN and CDR2 SVGIG (reference sequence). The CDR3 consists of 13 residues. The CDR3 region is CAWSVQEGNTIYF. CDR3 nucleotide sequence: TGTGCCTGGAGTGTACAAGAAGGAAACACCATATATTTT.